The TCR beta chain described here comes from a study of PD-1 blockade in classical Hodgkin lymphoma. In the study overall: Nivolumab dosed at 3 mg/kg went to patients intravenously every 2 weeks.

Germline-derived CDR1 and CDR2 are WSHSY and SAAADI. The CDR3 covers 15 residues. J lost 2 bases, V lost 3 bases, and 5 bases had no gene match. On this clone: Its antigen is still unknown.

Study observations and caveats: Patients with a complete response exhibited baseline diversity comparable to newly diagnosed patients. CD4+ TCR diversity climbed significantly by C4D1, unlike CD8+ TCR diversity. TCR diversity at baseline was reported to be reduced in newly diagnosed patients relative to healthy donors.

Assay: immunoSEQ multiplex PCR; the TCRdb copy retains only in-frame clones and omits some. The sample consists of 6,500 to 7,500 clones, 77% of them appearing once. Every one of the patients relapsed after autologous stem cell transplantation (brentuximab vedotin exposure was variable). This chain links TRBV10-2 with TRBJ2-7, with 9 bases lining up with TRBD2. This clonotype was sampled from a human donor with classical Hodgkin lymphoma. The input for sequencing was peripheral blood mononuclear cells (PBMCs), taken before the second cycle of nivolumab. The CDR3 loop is CASSDALAGPYEQYF. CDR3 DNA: TGCGCCAGCAGTGACGCTCTAGCGGGACCCTACGAGCAGTACTTC.